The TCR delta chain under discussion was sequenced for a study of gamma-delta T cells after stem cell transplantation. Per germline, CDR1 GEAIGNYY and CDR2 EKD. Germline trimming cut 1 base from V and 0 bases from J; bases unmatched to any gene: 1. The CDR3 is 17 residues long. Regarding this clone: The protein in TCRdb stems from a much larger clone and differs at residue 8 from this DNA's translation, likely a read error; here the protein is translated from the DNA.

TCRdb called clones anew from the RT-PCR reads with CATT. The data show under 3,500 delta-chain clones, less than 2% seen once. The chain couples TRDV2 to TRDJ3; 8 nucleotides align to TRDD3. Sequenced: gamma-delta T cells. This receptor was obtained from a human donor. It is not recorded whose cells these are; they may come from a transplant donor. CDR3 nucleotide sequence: TGTGCCTGTGACACTGGGGGATTCTCCTGGGACACCCGACAGATGTTTTTC. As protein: CACDTGGFSWDTRQMFF.